The 18 T cell receptor beta chains given below trace back to one sample, sequenced in a study of blood T cell repertoires in COVID-19. Repertoires were generated with immunoSEQ multiplex PCR, while TCRdb's copy carries only in-frame clones and drops some. Of around 120,000 clones listed, nearly 90% were seen once; the top ten hold 3.8%. The sequencing input was peripheral blood. The source of these receptors is a woman aged 60-75 years with COVID-19, enrolled during active disease.

The chain has TRBV29-1 and TRBJ1-1; 7 bases line up with TRBD1. CDR1 SQVTM and CDR2 ANQGSEA come from the germline V gene. V was clipped by 5 bases and J by 8 bases; unmatched bases: 5. The CDR3 extends over 11 amino acids. In DNA, the CDR3 is TGCAGCGTTACGACAGGGCCAGAAGCTTTCTTT. Amino acids: CSVTTGPEAFF.

The chain employs TRBV12-5 and TRBJ2-3; TRBD1 is a possible D gene (6 bases). Trimming took off 5 bases at V and 0 bases at J, with 9 bases between the two ends. The CDR3 contains 14 residues. Germline CDR1 is LGHNT and CDR2 is FRNRAP. The CDR3 loop is CASGPGASTDTQYF. The CDR3 bases are TGTGCTAGTGGTCCAGGGGCCAGCACAGATACGCAGTATTTT. Based on the CDR3 plus reference TRBV12-5 and TRBJ2-3, the full variable domain is DARVTQTPRHKVTEMGQEVTMRCQPILGHNTVFWYRQTMMQGLELLAYFRNRAPLDDSGMPKDRFSAEMPDATLATLKIQPSEPRDSAVYFCASGPGASTDTQYFGPGTRLTVL.

The chain recombines TRBV27 with TRBJ2-7; D gene uncertain. Looked up from germline, CDR1 is MNHEY and CDR2 is SMNVEV (reference sequence). V was shortened by 1 base and J by 0 bases, with 4 bases between the two germline ends. This CDR3 is built from 13 residues. The CDR3 sequence: CASSLYGSYEQYF. The DNA of the CDR3 is TGTGCCAGCAGTTTATACGGCTCCTACGAGCAGTACTTC.

This chain connects TRBV4-3 to TRBJ1-1, with 9 bases fitting TRBD1. The CDR3 contains 17 residues. In germline, CDR1 is LGHNA, CDR2 YSLEER. The V segment lost 1 base and the J segment 0 bases; nucleotides outside the gene matches: 6. The chain's CDR3 is CASSQAGTGILNTEAFF. The CDR3 nucleotides read TGCGCCAGCAGCCAAGCGGGGACAGGGATTCTGAACACTGAAGCTTTCTTT.

This sequence joins TRBV7-2 and TRBJ1-5; D is ambiguous. Germline V gives CDR1 SGHTA, CDR2 FQGNSA. This CDR3 spans 14 amino acids. Deletions cut 1 base from V and 3 bases from J, with 7 bases between. CDR3 region: CASSLGQANQPQHF. DNA for the CDR3: TGTGCCAGCAGCTTAGGGCAGGCCAATCAGCCCCAGCATTTT.

The chain is built from TRBV4-3 and TRBJ2-3; TRBD2 is a possible D gene (5 bases). CDR1 and CDR2 from the germline V gene are LGHNA and YSLEER. The CDR3 sequence is 16 residues long. V was trimmed by 0 bases and J by 0 bases, leaving 10 bases between them. CDR3 sequence: CASSQEYGVSTDTQYF. CDR3 nucleotides: TGCGCCAGCAGCCAAGAATACGGGGTTAGCACAGATACGCAGTATTTT.

The rearrangement uses TRBV6-5 and TRBJ1-2; no firm D call. V lost 0 bases and J lost 13, with 15 bases in between. Germline V CDR1 and CDR2: MNHEY, SVGAGI. The CDR3 loop spans 13 amino acids. The CDR3 region is CASSYSRAVEATF. Here the CDR3 DNA reads TGTGCCAGCAGTTACTCGAGGGCCGTTGAAGCCACCTTC.

The table lists this clone with a count of one. The chain uses TRBV12-3 or TRBV12-4 and TRBJ1-6, with a tentative D call TRBD1 (6 bases). The length of the CDR3 is 13 residues. V lost 2 bases and J 11 bases, leaving 10 bases between the germline ends. In nucleotides, the CDR3 is TGTGCCAGCAGTTTACAGGGGTATCCACCCCTCCACTTT. It encodes CASSLQGYPPLHF.

This clone was seen a few times. The chain carries TRBV4-3 and TRBJ1-5, with a weak D call TRBD1 (5 bases). V was cut by 0 bases and J by 3 bases, with 12 bases left in between. This CDR3 has 16 amino acids. The germline CDR1 and CDR2 sequences are LGHNA and YSLEER. The CDR3 nucleotides read TGCGCCAGCAGCCAAGATTCAGGGTTCACCAATCAGCCCCAGCATTTT. Its translation is CASSQDSGFTNQPQHF.

The gene calls are TRBV2 and TRBJ1-5, with 7 nucleotides matching TRBD1. The junction had 6 bases not matched to a gene; V was cut back by 7 bases and J by 3 bases. Per germline, CDR1 SNHLY and CDR2 FYNNEI. The CDR3 extends over 14 amino acids. This CDR3 reads CASMGDSINQPQHF. The CDR3 DNA is TGTGCCAGCATGGGGGACAGTATCAATCAGCCCCAGCATTTT. Full variable domain (missing parts from reference TRBV2 and TRBJ1-5): EPEVTQTPSHQVTQMGQEVILRCVPISNHLYFYWYRQILGQKVEFLVSFYNNEISEKSEIFDDQFSVERPDGSNFTLKIRSTKLEDSAMYFCASMGDSINQPQHFGDGTRLSIL.

The V call is TRBV9, the J call TRBJ1-6; no reliable D call. From germline, CDR1 is SGDLS and CDR2 YYNGEE. Trimming removed 4 bases from V and 9 bases from J, with 17 bases in between. The CDR3 has 15 amino acids. Here the CDR3 DNA reads TGTGCCAGCAGCTCCCACACTGGAGGTGTTTCACCCCTCCACTTT. It yields the protein CASSSHTGGVSPLHF.

The rearrangement uses TRBV9 and TRBJ1-2; 8 positions agree with TRBD1. Germline values: CDR1 SGDLS, CDR2 YYNGEE. The CDR3 totals 15 residues. J lost 5 bases, V lost 4 bases, and 10 bases had no gene match. The CDR3 is CASSLGTGKGYGYTF. The DNA for the CDR3 is TGTGCCAGCAGCCTCGGGACAGGAAAAGGGTATGGCTACACCTTC.

The chain uses TRBV3-1 (or the pseudogene TRBV3-2) and TRBJ1-1, with D maybe TRBD1 (6 bases). V lost 4 bases and J 1 base, leaving 16 bases between the germline ends. This CDR3 has 16 amino acids. Germline V gene sequence: CDR1 LGHDT, CDR2 YNNKEL (reference sequence). The CDR3 region is CASSLPGGGANTEAFF. The CDR3 DNA is TGTGCCAGCAGCCTACCGGGTGGGGGGGCGAACACTGAAGCTTTCTTT.

The chain employs TRBV15 and TRBJ2-1, with TRBD2 identical over 7 bases. V shed 1 base and J 6 bases; nucleotides not matched to a gene: 6. The CDR3 contains 15 residues. In germline, CDR1 is LNHNV, CDR2 YYDKDF (reference sequence). The CDR3 spells CATSRGGGFRNEQFF. The CDR3 DNA is TGTGCCACCAGCAGAGGGGGGGGGTTTCGCAATGAGCAGTTCTTC.

Points on this clone: The germline gene is not matched at one end of the junction; a read error may be the cause. The J gene is TRBJ2-7, the V gene TRBV13, with D possibly matching TRBD1 (6 bases). There are 11 residues in the CDR3. The germline V gene encodes CDR1 PRHDT and CDR2 FYEKMQ (reference sequence). Here the CDR3 reads CASSLGQEQYF. The CDR3 bases are TGTGCCAGCAGCCTAGGACAGGAGCAGTACTTC.

The chain is built from TRBV30 and TRBJ1-6; D ambiguous. Per the germline V gene, CDR1 is GTSNPN and CDR2 is SVGIG (reference sequence). The CDR3 length is 14 residues. V was shortened by 0 bases and J by 10 bases, with 13 bases between the two germline ends. CDR3 amino acids: CAWSVGGSDSPLHF. In nucleotides, the CDR3 is TGTGCCTGGAGTGTTGGAGGCTCTGACTCACCCCTCCACTTT.

The gene calls are TRBV21-1 and TRBJ2-7; the D call in the table, TRBD2, was not verified against the DNA. TRBV21-1 has pseudogene status. The CDR3 totals 15 residues. CDR3 nucleotides: TGTGCCAGCAGCAAAGGTTTAACTGATTCCTACGAGCAGTACTTC. Translated, it gives CASSKGLTDSYEQYF.

The chain joins TRBV27 to TRBJ1-1; D perhaps matches TRBD1 (5 bases). V gave up 2 bases and J gave up 1 base, with 14 bases separating them. The CDR3 has 16 amino acids. Germline lookup yields CDR1 MNHEY and CDR2 SMNVEV (reference sequence). The DNA for the CDR3 is TGTGCCAGCAGTTTAAATCGACGGGGGAGGAACACTGAAGCTTTCTTT. Its protein is CASSLNRRGRNTEAFF.